The 24 T cell receptor beta chains below all came from one sample that was sequenced in a study of technical replicates of blood from four donors. Assay: immunoSEQ multiplex PCR; the TCRdb copy retains only in-frame clones and omits some. Of 95,000 or so clones listed, approximately 95% are singletons. The sequencing sample was made of T cells isolated from PBMCs. All receptors come from a human donor in good health.

This clone was detected only a few times. This chain joins TRBV18 and TRBJ1-2; TRBD1 might be the D (5 bases). The CDR3 extends over 14 amino acids. Germline V gives CDR1 KGHSH, CDR2 LQKENI. V was trimmed by 3 bases and J by 1 base, leaving 9 bases between them. Written as DNA, the CDR3 is TGTGCCAGCTCACCCAGGGCCGTTAACTATGGCTACACCTTC. This encodes CASSPRAVNYGYTF.

The gene calls are TRBV19 and TRBJ2-2; the match to TRBD1 covers 9 bases. V gave up 0 bases and J gave up 3 bases; unmatched junction bases: 5. The CDR3 extends over 17 amino acids. Germline V gene data show CDR1 as LNHDA and CDR2 as SQIVND (reference sequence). The CDR3: CASSIDRDRADTGELFF. The CDR3 coding sequence is TGTGCCAGTAGTATAGATCGGGACAGGGCGGACACCGGGGAGCTGTTTTTT.

V is TRBV4-2 and J is TRBJ2-5, with TRBD1 identical over 9 bases. The CDR3 contains 17 residues. V lost 4 bases to trimming and J lost 3 bases; unmatched junction nucleotides: 12. Germline loops: CDR1 LGHNA, CDR2 YNFKEQ. The CDR3 DNA reads as TGTGCCAGCAGCCCTTTACAGGGGGCAGGATTAAAAGAGACCCAGTACTTC. It yields the protein CASSPLQGAGLKETQYF.

The chain carries TRBV11-2 and TRBJ2-5, with a possible D match to TRBD1 (5 bases). CDR1 is SGHAT, CDR2 FQNNGV, per germline. This CDR3 contains 15 residues. V was cut by 4 bases and J by 0 bases, with 12 bases left in between. The CDR3 nucleotides read TGTGCCAGCAGCTCCGAGAGACAGAACCAAGAGACCCAGTACTTC. It translates to CASSSERQNQETQYF. Full variable domain (missing parts from reference TRBV11-2 and TRBJ2-5): EAGVAQSPRYKIIEKRQSVAFWCNPISGHATLYWYQQILGQGPKLLIQFQNNGVVDDSQLPKDRFSAERLKGVDSTLKIQPAKLEDSAVYLCASSSERQNQETQYFGPGTRLLVL.

Here the CDR3 reads CASSLGAGQETQYF. The CDR3 region has the DNA TGCGCCAGCAGCTTGGGGGCGGGTCAAGAGACCCAGTACTTC. The chain uses TRBV5-1 and TRBJ2-5, with a weak D call TRBD2 (5 bases). The CDR3 is made up of 14 amino acids. Germline V gene data show CDR1 as SGHRS and CDR2 as YFSETQ. The V and J ends lost 0 bases and 2 bases respectively, with 8 bases between them.

The chain links TRBV19 to TRBJ1-5, with TRBD1 matching over 9 bases. This CDR3 has 14 residues. The germline CDR1 and CDR2 sequences are LNHDA and SQIVND (reference sequence). The V segment lost 5 bases and the J segment 6 bases; nucleotides outside the gene matches: 5. For the CDR3, the DNA is TGTGCCAGTAGTTTCCGGGACAGGGTTCAGCCCCAGCATTTT. Its translation is CASSFRDRVQPQHF.

V and J are TRBV10-3 and TRBJ2-5; weak D call: TRBD2 (5 bases). The V gene lost 0 bases and the J gene lost 4 bases, with 15 bases spanning the gap. This CDR3 has 16 residues. The V gene's germline CDR1 is ENHRY and CDR2 SYGVKD. This chain's CDR3 is CAISESGPEAGETQYF. In DNA, the CDR3 is TGTGCCATCAGTGAGTCGGGCCCGGAGGCTGGAGAGACCCAGTACTTC.

This chain joins TRBV5-3 and TRBJ1-3; maybe TRBD1 (6 bases). TRBV5-3 is labeled an ORF, and its function is uncertain. V lost 3 bases and J 2 bases, leaving 9 bases between the germline ends. This CDR3 is built from 14 residues. The CDR3 DNA reads as TGTGCCAGAAGCTCCCGGACAGCTGGAAACACCATATATTTT. Translating it yields CARSSRTAGNTIYF.

The gene calls are TRBV4-1 and TRBJ1-2, with a tentative D call TRBD1 (5 bases). Germline V gene lookup returns CDR1 MGHRA and CDR2 YSYEKL. Trimming shortened V by 1 base and J by 2 bases, and 14 bases separated the two germline ends. There are 16 residues in the CDR3. The CDR3 region is CASSQVFGDSNYGYTF. CDR3 DNA sequence: TGCGCCAGCAGCCAAGTATTCGGGGACTCGAACTATGGCTACACCTTC.

V and J are TRBV4-3 and TRBJ2-1; TRBD2 agrees at 11 bases. CDR3 length: 20 residues. The V and J ends lost 3 bases and 0 bases, in that order; junction bases with no gene match: 13. Germline CDR1 LGHNA, CDR2 YSLEER. The CDR3 loop reads CASSHLTGLAESASYNEQFF. CDR3 DNA: TGCGCCAGCAGCCATCTCACGGGACTAGCGGAATCTGCCTCCTACAATGAGCAGTTCTTC.

The chain carries TRBV4-1 and TRBJ1-2, with 7 bases aligning to TRBD1. Germline CDR1 and CDR2: MGHRA and YSYEKL. V gave up 1 base and J gave up 8 bases; unmatched junction bases: 13. The CDR3 is 16 residues long. This chain's CDR3 is CASSQGEGQVARGYTF. CDR3 sequence (DNA): TGCGCCAGCAGCCAAGGAGAAGGACAGGTAGCACGGGGCTACACCTTC.

This chain connects TRBV7-3 to TRBJ2-1, with no clear D. Germline V lookup: CDR1 SGHTA, CDR2 FQGTGA. The CDR3 is made up of 12 amino acids. V was cut by 1 base and J by 6 bases, with 4 bases left in between. This CDR3 is CASSLNSNEQFF. The DNA for the CDR3 is TGTGCCAGCAGCTTAAACTCCAATGAGCAGTTCTTC.

The chain recombines TRBV9 with TRBJ2-1, with TRBD1 identical over 9 bases. V lost 4 bases and J lost 10; bases outside the gene matches: 15. Germline V lookup: CDR1 SGDLS, CDR2 YYNGEE. The CDR3 length is 16 residues. The CDR3 loop is CASSPLRDRVEREQFF. In DNA, the CDR3 is TGTGCCAGCAGCCCTCTACGGGACAGGGTAGAAAGGGAGCAGTTCTTC.

This clone was detected a few times. The CDR3 DNA follows: TGTGCCTGGAGTGTACGGCGGGCGTCCACCTACGAGCAGTACTTC. It encodes CAWSVRRASTYEQYF. This chain links TRBV30 with TRBJ2-7, with D perhaps matching TRBD2 (5 bases). This CDR3 region has 15 residues. Germline V lookup: CDR1 GTSNPN, CDR2 SVGIG (reference sequence). V lost 0 bases and J lost 2, with 14 bases in between. Using reference TRBV30 and TRBJ2-7 for the parts outside the CDR3, the full variable domain is SQTIHQWPATLVQPVGSPLSLECTVEGTSNPNLYWYRQAAGRGLQLLFYSVGIGQISSEVPQNLSASRPQDRQFILSSKKLLLSDSGFYLCAWSVRRASTYEQYFGPGTRLTVT.

V usage is TRBV5-1 and J usage is TRBJ1-1; maybe TRBD1 (5 bases). This CDR3 is 14 amino acids long. Germline V gene lookup returns CDR1 SGHRS and CDR2 YFSETQ. V gave up 3 bases and J gave up 1 base, with 10 bases separating them. CDR3 DNA sequence: TGCGCCAGCAGCTGGACAACCCAGAACACTGAAGCTTTCTTT. As protein: CASSWTTQNTEAFF. Using reference TRBV5-1 and TRBJ1-1 for the parts outside the CDR3, the full variable domain is KAGVTQTPRYLIKTRGQQVTLSCSPISGHRSVSWYQQTPGQGLQFLFEYFSETQRNKGNFPGRFSGRQFSNSRSEMNVSTLELGDSALYLCASSWTTQNTEAFFGQGTRLTVV.

This rearrangement joins TRBV5-4 to TRBJ2-1; the match to TRBD1 covers 7 bases. V trimming: 4 bases; J trimming: 4 bases; junction bases outside the gene matches: 11. This CDR3 has 16 residues. Germline V gene data show CDR1 as SGHNT and CDR2 as YYREEE (reference sequence). CDR3 protein: CASSTPGQSIYNEQFF. CDR3 sequence (DNA): TGTGCCAGCAGCACCCCGGGACAGTCGATATACAATGAGCAGTTCTTC.

This sequence joins TRBV5-6 and TRBJ2-7; 7 nucleotides line up with TRBD2. J was trimmed by 0 bases and V by 4 bases; bases with no gene match: 4. Germline V lookup: CDR1 SGHDT, CDR2 YYEEEE. This CDR3 region has 14 residues. The CDR3 is CASSGSGYSYEQYF. In DNA, the CDR3 is TGTGCCAGCAGCGGTAGCGGGTACTCCTACGAGCAGTACTTC.

The chain joins TRBV6-1 to TRBJ1-3, with 7 bases that match TRBD1. Losses at the gene ends were 11 bases for V and 2 bases for J; bases not matched to a gene: 3. Germline loops: CDR1 MNHNS, CDR2 SASEGT. CDR3 length equals 12 residues. The CDR3 nucleotides are TGTGCCGTGGGACAGACTGGAAACACCATATATTTT. The encoded protein is CAVGQTGNTIYF.

The chain is built from TRBV15 and TRBJ2-1, with D unresolved. The V end was cut by 5 bases, the J end by 5 bases, with 19 bases between. The CDR3 covers 16 residues. Germline V gene data show CDR1 as LNHNV and CDR2 as YYDKDF (reference sequence). CDR3: CATSPPVWAGNNEQFF. In DNA, the CDR3 is TGTGCCACCAGCCCCCCAGTTTGGGCCGGAAACAATGAGCAGTTCTTC.

The V and J genes are TRBV15 and TRBJ2-3, with unresolved D. V lost 1 base to trimming and J lost 4 bases, with 3 bases between them. From germline, CDR1 is LNHNV and CDR2 YYDKDF (reference sequence). The CDR3 totals 12 residues. Written as DNA, the CDR3 is TGTGCCACCAGCAGAGTCGCAGATACGCAGTATTTT. It specifies CATSRVADTQYF.

J is TRBJ2-7 and V is TRBV6-6; possibly TRBD2 for D (5 bases). The CDR3 covers 14 residues. Germline CDR1 is MNHNY and CDR2 is SVGAGI (reference sequence). Trimming cost V 1 base and J 3 bases, with 10 bases left between them. The CDR3 loop is CASSYFGLIYEQYF. In nucleotides, the CDR3 is TGTGCCAGCAGTTACTTCGGACTGATCTACGAGCAGTACTTC.

The V gene is TRBV5-1, the J gene TRBJ2-5; 7 bases match TRBD1. The germline V gene encodes CDR1 SGHRS and CDR2 YFSETQ. The CDR3 has 15 residues. Germline trimming cut 0 bases from V and 7 bases from J; bases unmatched to any gene: 9. The CDR3 nucleotides read TGCGCCAGCAGCTTGGCCCTTTCCGAGGGGGCGACCCAGTACTTC. Translated, it gives CASSLALSEGATQYF.

V is TRBV14 and J is TRBJ2-7; possible D gene TRBD2, 7 bases. The V end was cut by 4 bases, the J end by 4 bases, with 14 bases between. Germline-derived CDR1 and CDR2 are SGHDN and FVKESK. This CDR3 region has 14 residues. The CDR3 is CASSPFRGGYEQYF. The CDR3 DNA reads TGTGCCAGCAGCCCCTTTAGGGGGGGATACGAGCAGTACTTC.

This chain connects TRBV9 to TRBJ2-3, with unresolved D. Germline CDR1 reads SGDLS; CDR2 reads YYNGEE. V was clipped by 4 bases and J by 2 bases, with 14 bases between them. This CDR3 spans 15 amino acids. CDR3 in DNA: TGTGCCAGCAGCCACGAACGGAGTCCCACAGATACGCAGTATTTT. It translates to CASSHERSPTDTQYF.